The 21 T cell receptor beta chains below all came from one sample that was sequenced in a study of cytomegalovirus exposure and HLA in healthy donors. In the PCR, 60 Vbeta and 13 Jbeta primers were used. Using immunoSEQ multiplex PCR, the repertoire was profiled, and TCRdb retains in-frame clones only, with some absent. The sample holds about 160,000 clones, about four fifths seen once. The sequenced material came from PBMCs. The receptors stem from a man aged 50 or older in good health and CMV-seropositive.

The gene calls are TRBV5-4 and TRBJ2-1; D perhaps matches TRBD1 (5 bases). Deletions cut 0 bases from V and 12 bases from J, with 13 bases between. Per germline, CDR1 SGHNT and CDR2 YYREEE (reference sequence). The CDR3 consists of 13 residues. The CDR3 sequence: CASSLAGALGQFF. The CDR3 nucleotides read TGTGCCAGCAGCTTGGCTGGGGCCCTGGGGCAGTTCTTC.

The CDR3 DNA reads as TGTGCCAGCAGCGTAGCCCAGAACACTGAAGCTTTCTTT. This gives the protein CASSVAQNTEAFF. The genes are TRBV9 and TRBJ1-1; D ambiguous. V was trimmed by 0 bases and J by 1 base, leaving 4 bases between them. Germline V gene data show CDR1 as SGDLS and CDR2 as YYNGEE. The CDR3 length is 13 residues.

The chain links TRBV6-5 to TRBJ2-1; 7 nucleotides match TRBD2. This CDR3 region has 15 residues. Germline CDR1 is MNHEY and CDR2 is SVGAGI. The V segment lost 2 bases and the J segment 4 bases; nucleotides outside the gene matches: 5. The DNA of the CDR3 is TGTGCCAGCAGTTACGGGGCGGGGGAGTACAATGAGCAGTTCTTC. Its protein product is CASSYGAGEYNEQFF.

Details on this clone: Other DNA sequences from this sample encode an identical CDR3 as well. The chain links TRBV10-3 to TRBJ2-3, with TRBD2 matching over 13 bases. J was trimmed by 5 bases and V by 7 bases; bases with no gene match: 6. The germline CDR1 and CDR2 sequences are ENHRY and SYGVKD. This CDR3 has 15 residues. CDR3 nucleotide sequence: TGTGCCATCATGACTAGCGGGGGGAGGGGAGATACGCAGTATTTT. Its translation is CAIMTSGGRGDTQYF.

This CDR3 reads CSAQQLYGYTF. The DNA of the CDR3 is TGCAGCGCCCAACAGCTCTATGGCTACACCTTC. V usage is TRBV29-1 and J usage is TRBJ1-2, with D unclear. V was cut by 7 bases and J by 4 bases, with 10 bases left in between. CDR1 is SQVTM and CDR2 is ANQGSEA in the germline V gene. This CDR3 contains 11 residues. The full variable domain, completed using reference TRBV29-1 and TRBJ1-2, is SAVISQKPSRDICQRGTSLTIQCQVDSQVTMMFWYRQQPGQSLTLIATANQGSEATYESGFVIDKFPISRPNLTFSTLTVSNMSPEDSSIYLCSAQQLYGYTFGSGTRLTVV.

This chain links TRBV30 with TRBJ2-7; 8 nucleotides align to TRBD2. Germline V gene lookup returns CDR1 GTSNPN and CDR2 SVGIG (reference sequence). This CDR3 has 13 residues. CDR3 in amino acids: CAGSSGSSYEQYF. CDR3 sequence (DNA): TGTGCTGGGAGCAGCGGGAGCTCCTACGAGCAGTACTTC.

CDR3 loop: CASSMGTRVYEQYF. CDR3 in DNA: TGTGCCAGTAGTATGGGGACAAGGGTCTACGAGCAGTACTTC. This rearrangement joins TRBV19 to TRBJ2-7; TRBD1 might be the D (6 bases). V was shortened by 3 bases and J by 3 bases, with 12 bases between the two germline ends. Germline V gene lookup returns CDR1 LNHDA and CDR2 SQIVND (reference sequence). The CDR3 has 14 amino acids.

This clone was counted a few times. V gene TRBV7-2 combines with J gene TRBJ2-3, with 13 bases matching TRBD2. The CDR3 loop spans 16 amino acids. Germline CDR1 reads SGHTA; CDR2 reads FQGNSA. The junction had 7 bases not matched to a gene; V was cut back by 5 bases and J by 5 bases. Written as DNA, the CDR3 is TGTGCCAGCAGCCAATGGACTAGCGGGAGACGAGATACGCAGTATTTT. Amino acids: CASSQWTSGRRDTQYF.

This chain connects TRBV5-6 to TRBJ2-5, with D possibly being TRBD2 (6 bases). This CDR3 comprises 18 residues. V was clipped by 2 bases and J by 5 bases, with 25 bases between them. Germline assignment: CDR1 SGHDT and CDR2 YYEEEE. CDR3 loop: CASSFDRDSTEGSETQYF. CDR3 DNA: TGTGCCAGCAGCTTTGACCGGGACTCAACAGAAGGATCGGAGACCCAGTACTTC.

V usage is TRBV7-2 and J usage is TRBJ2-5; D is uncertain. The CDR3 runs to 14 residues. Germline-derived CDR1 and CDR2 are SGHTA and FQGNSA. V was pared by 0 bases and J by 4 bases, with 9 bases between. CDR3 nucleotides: TGTGCCAGCAGCTTAGCCGCTACTGTAGAGACCCAGTACTTC. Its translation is CASSLAATVETQYF.

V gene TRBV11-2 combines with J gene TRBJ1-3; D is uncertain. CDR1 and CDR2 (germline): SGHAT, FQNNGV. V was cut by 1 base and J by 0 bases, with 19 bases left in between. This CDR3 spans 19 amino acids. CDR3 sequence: CASSLVVAGWSSSGNTIYF. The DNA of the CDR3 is TGTGCCAGCAGCTTAGTGGTGGCGGGGTGGTCGTCCTCTGGAAACACCATATATTTT.

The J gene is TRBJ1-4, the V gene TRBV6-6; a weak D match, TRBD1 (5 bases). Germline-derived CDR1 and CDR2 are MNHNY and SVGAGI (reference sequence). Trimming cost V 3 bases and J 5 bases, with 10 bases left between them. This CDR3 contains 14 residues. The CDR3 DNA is TGTGCCAGCAGTTATAGGCAGGGAAATGAAAAACTGTTTTTT. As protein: CASSYRQGNEKLFF.

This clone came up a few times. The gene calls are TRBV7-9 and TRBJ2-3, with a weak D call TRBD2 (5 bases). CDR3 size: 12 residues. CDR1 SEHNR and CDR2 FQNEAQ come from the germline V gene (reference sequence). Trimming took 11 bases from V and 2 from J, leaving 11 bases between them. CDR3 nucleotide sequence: TGTGCCCCGGGCGGGCCCACAGATACGCAGTATTTT. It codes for CAPGGPTDTQYF. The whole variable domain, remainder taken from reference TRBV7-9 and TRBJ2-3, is DTGVSQNPRHKITKRGQNVTFRCDPISEHNRLYWYRQTLGQGPEFLTYFQNEAQLEKSRLLSDRFSAERPKGSFSTLEIQRTEQGDSAMYLCAPGGPTDTQYFGPGTRLTVL.

CDR3 in amino acids: CATSSRKGNEQFF. CDR3 DNA sequence: TGTGCCACGAGTAGCCGGAAGGGGAATGAGCAGTTCTTC. This chain links TRBV19 with TRBJ2-1, with a weak D call TRBD1 (5 bases). Trimming removed 10 bases at V and 7 bases at J, with 17 bases between. Germline V lookup: CDR1 LNHDA, CDR2 SQIVND (reference sequence). This CDR3 is 13 amino acids long. Full variable domain (remainder filled in from reference TRBV19 and TRBJ2-1): DGGITQSPKYLFRKEGQNVTLSCEQNLNHDAMYWYRQDPGQGLRLIYYSQIVNDFQKGDIAEGYSVSREKKESFPLTVTSAQKNPTAFYLCATSSRKGNEQFFGPGTRLTVL.

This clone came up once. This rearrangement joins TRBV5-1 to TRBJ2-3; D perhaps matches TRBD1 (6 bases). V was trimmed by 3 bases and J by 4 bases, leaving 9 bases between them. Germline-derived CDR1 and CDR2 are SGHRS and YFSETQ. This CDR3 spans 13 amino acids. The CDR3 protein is CASSSQGADTQYF. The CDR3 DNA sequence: TGCGCCAGCAGCTCACAGGGTGCAGATACGCAGTATTTT.

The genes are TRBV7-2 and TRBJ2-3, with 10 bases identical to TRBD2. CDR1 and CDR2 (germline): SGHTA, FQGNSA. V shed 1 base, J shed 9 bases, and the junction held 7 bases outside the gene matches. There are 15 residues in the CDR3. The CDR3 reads CASSLVTSGKGTQYF. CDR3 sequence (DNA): TGTGCCAGCAGCTTAGTTACTAGCGGGAAGGGCACGCAGTATTTT.

CDR3 region: CASSHRGKAGELFF. CDR3 nucleotide sequence: TGTGCCAGCAGTCACAGGGGGAAAGCCGGGGAGCTGTTTTTT. The chain has TRBV28 and TRBJ2-2, with TRBD1 matching over 8 bases. The J segment lost 6 bases and the V segment lost 5 bases, leaving 5 bases of the junction unmatched. This CDR3 comprises 14 residues. Germline CDR1 reads MDHEN; CDR2 reads SYDVKM.

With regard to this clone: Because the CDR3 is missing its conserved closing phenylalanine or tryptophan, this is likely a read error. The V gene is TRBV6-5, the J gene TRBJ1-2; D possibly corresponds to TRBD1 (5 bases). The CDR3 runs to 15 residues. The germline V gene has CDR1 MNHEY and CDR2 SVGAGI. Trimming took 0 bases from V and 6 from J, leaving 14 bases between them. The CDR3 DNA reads TGTGCCAGCAGTTACTCGGGAGGGGTCAGGCATGGCTACACCCTC. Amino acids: CASSYSGGVRHGYTL.

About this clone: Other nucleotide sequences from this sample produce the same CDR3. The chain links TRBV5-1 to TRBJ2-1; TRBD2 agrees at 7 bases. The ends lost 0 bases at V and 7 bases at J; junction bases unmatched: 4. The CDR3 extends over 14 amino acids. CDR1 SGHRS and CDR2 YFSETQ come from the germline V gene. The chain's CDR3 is CASSLEASGNEQFF. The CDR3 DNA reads TGCGCCAGCAGCTTGGAGGCTAGCGGTAATGAGCAGTTCTTC.

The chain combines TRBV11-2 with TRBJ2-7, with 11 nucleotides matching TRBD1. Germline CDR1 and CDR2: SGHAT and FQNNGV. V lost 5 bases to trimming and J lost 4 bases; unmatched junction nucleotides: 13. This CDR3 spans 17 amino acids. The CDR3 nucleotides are TGTGCCAGCAGCGAGGAATATTACGGGACAGGGGGGTACGAGCAGTACTTC. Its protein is CASSEEYYGTGGYEQYF.

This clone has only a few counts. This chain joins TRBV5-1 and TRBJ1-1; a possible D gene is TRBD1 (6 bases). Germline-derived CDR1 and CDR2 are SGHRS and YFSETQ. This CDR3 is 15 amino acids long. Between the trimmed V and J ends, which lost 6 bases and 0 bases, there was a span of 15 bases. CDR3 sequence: CASTIAQGLNTEAFF. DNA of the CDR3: TGCGCCAGCACCATTGCCCAGGGGCTGAACACTGAAGCTTTCTTT.